This T cell receptor (beta chain) originates from a study of OX40 agonist ivuxolimab in advanced cancers. For the study at large: The dose-escalation group included hepatocellular carcinoma, melanoma, renal cell carcinoma and head and neck cancer. Past anti-PD-1, anti-PD-L1 or anti-CTLA-4 therapy was accepted, and 30% to 50% had received some. Study findings and constraints: CD4+ and CD8+ T cells in blood underwent clonal expansion by week 6 at 0.1 to 3.0 mg/kg.

Libraries were prepared by immunoSEQ multiplex PCR; TCRdb keeps only in-frame clonotypes and omits some of them. The data show tens of thousands of clones, approximately 86% seen once. CDR3 length equals 15 residues. V trimming: 2 bases; J trimming: 5 bases; junction bases outside the gene matches: 8. Germline CDR1 and CDR2: MNHNS and SASEGT. Details on this clone: The antigen is unknown.

This sample comprised CD4+ or CD8+ T cells sorted from blood, obtained in a trial of the OX40 agonist ivuxolimab. The chain recombines TRBV6-1 with TRBJ2-5; 7 bases agree with TRBD1. The sequence was collected from an adult with an advanced solid tumor such as melanoma, head and neck, liver or kidney cancer. The CDR3 nucleotides read TGTGCCAGCAGTGAAAGCCAGGGGGTGGGGGAGACCCAGTACTTC. This encodes CASSESQGVGETQYF.